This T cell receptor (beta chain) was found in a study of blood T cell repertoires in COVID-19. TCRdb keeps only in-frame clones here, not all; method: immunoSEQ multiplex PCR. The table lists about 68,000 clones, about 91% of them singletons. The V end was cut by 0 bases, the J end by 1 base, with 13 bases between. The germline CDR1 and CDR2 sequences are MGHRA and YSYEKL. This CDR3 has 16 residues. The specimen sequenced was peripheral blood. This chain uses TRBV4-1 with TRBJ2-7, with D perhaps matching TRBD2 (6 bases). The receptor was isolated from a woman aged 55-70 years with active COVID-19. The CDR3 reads CASSQDSGSLSYEQYF. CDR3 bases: TGCGCCAGCAGCCAAGATAGCGGTAGCTTATCCTACGAGCAGTACTTC.